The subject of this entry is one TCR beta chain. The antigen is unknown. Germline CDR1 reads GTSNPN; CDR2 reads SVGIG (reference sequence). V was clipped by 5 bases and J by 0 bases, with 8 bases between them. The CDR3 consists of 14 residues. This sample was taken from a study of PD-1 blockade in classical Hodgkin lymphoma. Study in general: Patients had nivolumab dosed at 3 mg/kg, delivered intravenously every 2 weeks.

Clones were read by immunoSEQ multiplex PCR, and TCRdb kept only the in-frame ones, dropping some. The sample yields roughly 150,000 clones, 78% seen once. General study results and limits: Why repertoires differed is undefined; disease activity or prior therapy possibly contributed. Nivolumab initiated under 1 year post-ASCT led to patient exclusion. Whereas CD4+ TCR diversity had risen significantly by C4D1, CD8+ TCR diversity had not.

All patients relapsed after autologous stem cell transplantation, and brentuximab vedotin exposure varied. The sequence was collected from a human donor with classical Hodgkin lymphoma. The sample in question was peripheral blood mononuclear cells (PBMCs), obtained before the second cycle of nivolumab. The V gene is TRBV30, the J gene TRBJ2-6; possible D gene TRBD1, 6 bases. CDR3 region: CAWVTGSGANVLTF. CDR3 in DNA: TGTGCCTGGGTGACAGGCTCTGGGGCCAACGTCCTGACTTTC.